The rows below give T cell receptor beta chains drawn from one sample of a study of shared clonotypes between healthy human individuals. Here immunoSEQ multiplex PCR was the method, and the copy in TCRdb shows in-frame clones only, minus some. The profile shows 2 million to 2.5 million clones, 95% of them singletons. Sequencing was carried out using naive CD4+ T cells sorted from blood. Source of these receptors: a man between 18 and 35 years old in good health. Both conserved end residues are part of each CDR3. The D gene is left open where the match is weak. Clone size, where shown, is once, few, many, or a class for clones that have expanded.

TRBV4-3,.,TRBJ2-7,14,.,CASSQGVGWYEQYF,TGCGCCAGCAGCCAAGGGGTGGGGTGGTACGAGCAGTACTTC
TRBV18,.,TRBJ2-7,14,TRBD1,CASSPGQFYYEQYF,TGTGCCAGCTCACCGGGACAGTTCTACTACGAGCAGTACTTC
TRBV28,.,TRBJ1-5,16,.,CASSLITADSNQPQHF,TGTGCCAGCAGTTTAATCACCGCTGATAGCAATCAGCCCCAGCATTTT
TRBV7-2,.,TRBJ2-7,15,TRBD2,CASSLGISGGYEQYF,TGTGCCAGCAGCTTAGGTATTTCGGGGGGATACGAGCAGTACTTC
TRBV10-3,.,TRBJ1-2,14,.,CAISEDRTGYGYTF,TGTGCCATCAGTGAGGACAGGACCGGCTATGGCTACACCTTC
TRBV7-2,.,TRBJ2-1,15,TRBD2,CASSLLAGGGREQFF,TGTGCCAGCAGCTTACTAGCGGGAGGGGGACGGGAGCAGTTCTTC
TRBV10-2,.,TRBJ2-3,14,TRBD2,CATRSGGVTDTQYF,TGCGCCACCCGTAGCGGGGGGGTAACAGATACGCAGTATTTT
TRBV7-7,.,TRBJ2-1,17,TRBD1,CASSLSRDRGLYNEQFF,TGTGCTAGCAGCTTATCTAGGGACAGGGGGCTGTACAATGAGCAGTTCTTC
TRBV5-6,.,TRBJ2-5,14,TRBD2,CASTDRGLAETQYF,TGTGCCAGCACCGACCGAGGACTAGCGGAGACCCAGTACTTC
TRBV5-1,.,TRBJ2-7,14,TRBD1,CASSLGTGGYEQYF,TGCGCCAGCAGCTTGGGGACAGGGGGCTACGAGCAGTACTTC
TRBV6-5,.,TRBJ2-7,14,.,CASSEGDRSYEQYF,TGTGCCAGCAGTGAGGGGGATCGATCCTACGAGCAGTACTTC
TRBV6-5,.,TRBJ1-5,15,TRBD1,CASSWTGDSNQPQHF,TGTGCCAGCAGTTGGACAGGGGATAGCAATCAGCCCCAGCATTTT
TRBV7-9,.,TRBJ2-7,13,.,CASSRRLGHEQYF,TGTGCCAGCAGCCGAAGGCTAGGCCACGAGCAGTACTTC
TRBV5-4,.,TRBJ2-2,15,.,CASSSAKGGTGELFF,TGTGCCAGCAGCTCCGCGAAGGGAGGCACCGGGGAGCTGTTTTTT
TRBV11-2,.,TRBJ1-2,13,.,CASSPGQNYGYTF,TGTGCCAGCAGCCCTGGACAGAACTATGGCTACACCTTC
TRBV19,.,TRBJ2-3,16,.,CASSIAQKASTDTQYF,TGTGCCAGTAGTATAGCCCAGAAAGCTAGCACAGATACGCAGTATTTT
TRBV18,.,TRBJ2-6,17,.,CASSPRGGGPGANVLTF,TGTGCCAGCTCCCCTCGTGGGGGAGGCCCTGGGGCCAACGTCCTGACTTTC
TRBV28,.,TRBJ2-2,14,.,CASSFSKSTGELFF,TGTGCCAGCAGTTTCAGTAAATCTACCGGGGAGCTGTTTTTT
TRBV5-1,.,TRBJ1-5,15,.,CASSLEGVANQPQHF,TGCGCCAGCAGCTTGGAGGGTGTAGCCAATCAGCCCCAGCATTTT
TRBV29-1,once,TRBJ2-1,16,TRBD2,CSVDSRAQGGSNEQFF,TGCAGCGTTGATAGTAGAGCCCAGGGAGGGAGCAATGAGCAGTTCTTC
TRBV30,.,TRBJ1-2,13,.,CAWSVGRVYGYTF,TGTGCCTGGAGTGTAGGGCGCGTCTATGGCTACACCTTC
TRBV19,few,TRBJ1-5,13,.,CASRGDGNQPQHF,TGTGCCAGTAGAGGGGACGGCAATCAGCCCCAGCATTTT
TRBV6-5,once,TRBJ1-5,13,.,CASSYKSNQPQHF,TGTGCCAGCAGTTACAAGAGCAATCAGCCCCAGCATTTT
TRBV18,.,TRBJ2-7,14,TRBD1,CASSQPGQGGEQYF,TGTGCCAGCTCTCAACCGGGACAGGGAGGCGAGCAGTACTTC
TRBV29-1,.,TRBJ2-5,14,TRBD1,CSAPHRTGEETQYF,TGCAGCGCACCCCACCGGACAGGAGAAGAGACCCAGTACTTC
TRBV4-1,.,TRBJ2-1,17,TRBD2,CASSQDQGLAVYNEQFF,TGCGCCAGCAGCCAAGATCAGGGACTAGCGGTATACAATGAGCAGTTCTTC
TRBV4-3,.,TRBJ1-4,14,.,CASSQWGDNEKLFF,TGCGCCAGCAGCCAATGGGGGGATAATGAAAAACTGTTTTTT
TRBV7-2,.,TRBJ2-3,15,.,CASRPGSTSSDTQYF,TGTGCCAGCCGTCCCGGATCTACCTCCTCAGATACGCAGTATTTT